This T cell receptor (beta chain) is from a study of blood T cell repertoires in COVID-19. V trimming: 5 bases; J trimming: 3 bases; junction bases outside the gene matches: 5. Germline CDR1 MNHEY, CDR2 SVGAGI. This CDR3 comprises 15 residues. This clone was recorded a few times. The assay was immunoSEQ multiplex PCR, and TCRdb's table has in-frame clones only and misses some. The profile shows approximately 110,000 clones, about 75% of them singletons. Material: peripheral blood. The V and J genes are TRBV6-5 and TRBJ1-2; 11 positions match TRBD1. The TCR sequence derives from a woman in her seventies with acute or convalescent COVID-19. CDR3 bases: TGTGCCAGCAGTCGGACAGGGGGCGCGGACTATGGCTACACCTTC. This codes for CASSRTGGADYGYTF.